Here is one TCR beta chain with its context. The data were obtained in a study of blood T cell repertoires in COVID-19. As for the study in general: Italy, Spain and the United States were the sources of the convalescent and acute COVID-19 samples. Sources were T cells, B-cell-depleted T cells, or PBMCs; the material itself was cDNA or gDNA.

V lost 3 bases and J 0 bases, leaving 8 bases between the germline ends. Germline V gene lookup returns CDR1 SGHNT and CDR2 YENEEA. This CDR3 spans 15 amino acids. As processed by the authors: By means of reference gene primer amplification, nucleated cell counts were estimated. Generated by immunoSEQ multiplex PCR, the TCRdb table keeps only in-frame clones and is missing some. Clone size and V and J calls were adopted from that table, with D and trimming inferred from the DNA. The table lists about 34,000 clones, roughly 80% of them singletons. The rearrangement links TRBV11-3 to TRBJ2-2; possibly TRBD2 for D (6 bases). This TCR was sampled from an elderly man with active or convalescent COVID-19. Input material: peripheral blood. The CDR3 bases are TGTGCCAGCAGCTTCGGGGGAGCGAACACCGGGGAGCTGTTTTTT. It is translated as CASSFGGANTGELFF. Full variable domain (rest looked up from reference TRBV11-3 and TRBJ2-2): EAGVVQSPRYKIIEKKQPVAFWCNPISGHNTLYWYLQNLGQGPELLIRYENEEAVDDSQLPKDRFSAERLKGVDSTLKIQPAELGDSAVYLCASSFGGANTGELFFGEGSRLTVL.